These 15 T cell receptor beta chains originate from one sample sequenced in a study of memory CD4+ T cells and cytomegalovirus serostatus. Profiling relied on immunoSEQ multiplex PCR, and the TCRdb table lists in-frame clones only, not all of them. The table lists tens of thousands of clones, 82% of them singletons. Single viable CD3+CD4+CD8-CD45RO+ cells were sorted as the memory CD4+ T cells. Sequencing was done on a sample of memory CD4+ T cells from blood. The receptor source for this set is an adult in good health and CMV-seronegative.

This sequence joins TRBV28 and TRBJ1-5; tentatively, D is TRBD1 (5 bases). The length of the CDR3 is 13 residues. V shed 8 bases and J shed 8 bases, with 16 bases lying between them. Germline CDR1 is MDHEN and CDR2 is SYDVKM. The CDR3 DNA reads as TGTGCCAGCGGAGGGGAGTCTTGGAAGCCCCAGCATTTT. Its translation is CASGGESWKPQHF.

This chain connects TRBV18 to TRBJ2-7; D remains ambiguous. Germline-derived CDR1 and CDR2 are KGHSH and LQKENI. Trimming stripped 0 bases from V and 3 bases from J, with 9 bases between. CDR3 size: 14 residues. The CDR3 loop is CASSPPFGFYEQYF. The CDR3 DNA is TGTGCCAGCTCACCACCGTTCGGGTTCTACGAGCAGTACTTC. The whole variable domain, remainder taken from reference TRBV18 and TRBJ2-7, is NAGVMQNPRHLVRRRGQEARLRCSPMKGHSHVYWYRQLPEEGLKFMVYLQKENIIDESGMPKERFSAEFPKEGPSILRIQQVVRGDSAAYFCASSPPFGFYEQYFGPGTRLTVT.

In this sample, this clone turned up a few times. The rearrangement uses TRBV10-3 and TRBJ1-2; D unclear. This CDR3 has 17 residues. Trimming removed 3 bases from V and 2 bases from J, with 19 bases in between. Germline CDR1 ENHRY, CDR2 SYGVKD. The CDR3 loop reads CAISDSRREGKNYGYTF. DNA for the CDR3: TGTGCCATCAGTGATTCGAGGAGGGAGGGAAAGAACTATGGCTACACCTTC.

The rearrangement links TRBV7-2 to TRBJ2-1; D perhaps matches TRBD1 (6 bases). V was shortened by 3 bases and J by 1 base, with 10 bases between the two germline ends. CDR1 and CDR2 (germline): SGHTA, FQGNSA. The CDR3 has 15 amino acids. This CDR3 is CASSFTGTSYNEQFF. The CDR3 bases are TGTGCCAGCAGCTTTACAGGGACATCCTACAATGAGCAGTTCTTC.

The V gene is TRBV7-2, the J gene TRBJ2-5; D is unresolved. The CDR3 consists of 16 residues. Per germline, CDR1 SGHTA and CDR2 FQGNSA. Trimming removed 5 bases at V and 1 base at J, with 17 bases between. The CDR3 DNA reads TGTGCCAGCAGCGACTTACGATACGGAATCCAAGAGACCCAGTACTTC. Its protein is CASSDLRYGIQETQYF.

The genes are TRBV2 and TRBJ2-7, with TRBD1 as a possible D gene (5 bases). The length of the CDR3 is 15 residues. V dropped 1 base and J dropped 2 bases, with 12 bases sitting between them. Per the germline V gene, CDR1 is SNHLY and CDR2 is FYNNEI. The CDR3 bases are TGTGCCAGCAGTGAAGGACTTGGACAAGCCTACGAGCAGTACTTC. Encoded protein: CASSEGLGQAYEQYF.

The J gene is TRBJ2-1, the V gene TRBV5-6, with D possibly matching TRBD1 (5 bases). The germline V and J ends were trimmed by 0 bases and 10 bases, with 14 bases remaining between them. The CDR3 is 14 amino acids. CDR1 is SGHDT and CDR2 is YYEEEE in the germline V gene. In DNA form, the CDR3 reads TGTGCCAGCAGCTTGGGTCAGGGTCAATGGGAGCAGTTCTTC. This sequence encodes CASSLGQGQWEQFF.

The gene calls are TRBV5-4 and TRBJ1-1; D might be TRBD1 (5 bases). Germline V lookup: CDR1 SGHNT, CDR2 YYREEE (reference sequence). Trimming removed 0 bases at V and 11 bases at J, with 14 bases between. The CDR3 consists of 13 residues. The CDR3 coding sequence is TGTGCCAGCAGCTTGGAATGGGGCCCCACGGCTTTCTTT. It codes for CASSLEWGPTAFF.

As to this clone: This sample includes further DNA sequences coding for the same CDR3. The V call is TRBV28, the J call TRBJ2-5; unclear D gene. CDR1 is MDHEN, CDR2 SYDVKM, per germline. The ends were cut back, 4 bases at V and 5 bases at J, with 8 bases in the middle. The CDR3 sequence is 12 residues long. The CDR3 here is CASSSRAETQYF. CDR3 nucleotides: TGTGCCAGCAGTTCCAGAGCGGAGACCCAGTACTTC. Based on the CDR3 plus reference TRBV28 and TRBJ2-5, the full variable domain is DVKVTQSSRYLVKRTGEKVFLECVQDMDHENMFWYRQDPGLGLRLIYFSYDVKMKEKGDIPEGYSVSREKKERFSLILESASTNQTSMYLCASSSRAETQYFGPGTRLLVL.

V usage is TRBV30 and J usage is TRBJ2-5, with D maybe TRBD2 (7 bases). Trimming took off 0 bases at V and 4 bases at J, with 15 bases between the two ends. This CDR3 region has 15 residues. From germline, CDR1 is GTSNPN and CDR2 SVGIG (reference sequence). CDR3 loop: CAWSVRGGAGETQYF. CDR3 DNA sequence: TGTGCCTGGAGTGTACGAGGGGGGGCGGGAGAGACCCAGTACTTC.

The chain employs TRBV5-6 and TRBJ1-2; D is unclear. V shed 0 bases and J shed 3 bases, with 3 bases lying between them. Looked up from germline, CDR1 is SGHDT and CDR2 is YYEEEE. The CDR3 contains 12 residues. CDR3 coding DNA: TGTGCCAGCAGCTTGGCGGACTATGGCTACACCTTC. It specifies CASSLADYGYTF.

The chain has TRBV7-9 and TRBJ2-3; a possible D gene is TRBD2 (7 bases). The V end was cut by 0 bases, the J end by 7 bases, with 20 bases between. Germline-derived CDR1 and CDR2 are SEHNR and FQNEAQ (reference sequence). This CDR3 has 17 residues. The CDR3: CASSLAQGRGAGNTQYF. The CDR3 DNA follows: TGTGCCAGCAGCTTAGCCCAGGGCCGGGGGGCGGGAAATACGCAGTATTTT.

V gene TRBV19 combines with J gene TRBJ2-2, with 7 positions matching TRBD1. The CDR3 consists of 14 residues. V was pared by 7 bases and J by 6 bases, with 8 bases of the junction left unmatched. Germline CDR1 is LNHDA and CDR2 is SQIVND (reference sequence). CDR3 in DNA: TGTGCCAGTACCCCAGACAGGGTCGCCGGGGAGCTGTTTTTT. Translation gives CASTPDRVAGELFF.

The J gene is TRBJ1-1, the V gene TRBV18; 8 positions agree with TRBD1. Germline V gene sequence: CDR1 KGHSH, CDR2 LQKENI. V dropped 3 bases and J dropped 0; count of bases not matched to a gene: 6. The CDR3 consists of 16 residues. CDR3 sequence: CASSPTGVVMNTEAFF. CDR3 sequence (DNA): TGTGCCAGCTCACCGACAGGGGTTGTGATGAACACTGAAGCTTTCTTT.

This clone showed up just once. The gene calls are TRBV18 and TRBJ1-2; 10 bases are a match to TRBD1. Trimming took 7 bases from V and 8 from J; bases not matched to a gene: 16. CDR3 length: 16 amino acids. CDR1 and CDR2 (germline): KGHSH, LQKENI. CDR3 in amino acids: CASFTAPGTGVEGYTF. CDR3 coding DNA: TGTGCCAGCTTCACTGCCCCAGGGACAGGGGTGGAAGGCTACACCTTC.